These 24 T cell receptor beta chains were sequenced from one sample in a study of tumor-infiltrating lymphocytes in primary liver carcinoma (TCRdb year 2017). Total RNA and DNA were co-extracted from approximately 20-30 mg of bulk tissue with the AllPrep DNA/RNA mini kit, without cell sorting. This sample was sequenced with an Illumina HiSeq 2500. A constant-region primer and ProtoScript II reverse transcriptase were used to reverse-transcribe TCRbeta-specific cDNA from around 530 ng total RNA. The TCRbeta libraries were prepared through three rounds of nested multiplex PCR following a slightly modified ARM-PCR procedure. Multiplex TRBV1-TRBV30 forward primers and a Cbeta reverse primer were used in the first two PCR rounds, each of which was run for about 10 cycles. TCRdb took the public reads, trimmed them with fastp at Q25, ran MiXCR for clone calling and kept in-frame beta chains. Under each unique CDR3 protein, matching rows form one entry showing the most common genes and DNA. This sample lists approximately 92,000 distinct CDR3 sequences; less than 70% were detected once. The leading ten clones occupy 27% of the sample.

Sequenced input: tumor-adjacent normal liver tissue. These receptors came from a man aged 35 to 55 with primary liver carcinoma and hepatitis B virus infection.

On this clonotype itself: This may arise from a read error, as a much more abundant clone is one base away. The CDR3 DNA follows: TGCGTCAGCACTCGCGGAGGAGCGGGAGGGGGTACGCAGTATTTT. It encodes CVSTRGGAGGGTQYF. This rearrangement joins TRBV5-1 to TRBJ2-3, with 10 bases lining up with TRBD2. Germline CDR1 reads SGHRS; CDR2 reads YFSETQ. This CDR3 is 15 amino acids long.

With regard to this clonotype: At one of its ends the junction is not consistent with the germline gene, which may arise from a read error. The V gene is TRBV11-2, the J gene TRBJ2-2, with 10 bases that match TRBD1. Germline-derived CDR1 and CDR2 are SGHAT and FQNNGV. This CDR3 is 13 amino acids long. CDR3 region: CATGQGNTGELSF. In DNA, the CDR3 is TGTGCCACGGGACAGGGGAACACCGGTGAGCTTTCTTTT.

Note on this clonotype: Relative to the germline gene, one junction end is altered; a read error may explain this. The chain is built from TRBV11-2 and TRBJ2-3; D is perhaps TRBD1 (5 bases). The DNA matches TRBJ1-5 better at its end, which makes the J call doubtful. CDR1 and CDR2 (germline): SGHAT, FQNNGV. There are 15 residues in the CDR3. This chain's CDR3 is CASSLGGASTDTQHF. For the CDR3, the DNA is TGTGCCAGTAGCTTAGGCGGGGCAAGCACAGATACGCAGCATTTT.

Concerning this clonotype itself: This may arise from a read error, as a much more abundant clone is one base away. The genes are TRBV24-1 and TRBJ2-5; D may be TRBD2 (6 bases). The CDR3 totals 14 residues. Germline assignment: CDR1 KGHDR and CDR2 SFDVKD. The CDR3 loop reads CVTSDSGTEETQYF. The CDR3 DNA is TGTGTCACCAGTGATTCGGGGACTGAAGAGACCCAGTACTTC.

This clonotype was recorded a few times. A much more abundant neighbour one base away suggests this may be a read error. The chain has TRBV12-3 or TRBV12-4 and TRBJ1-1, with 7 bases matching TRBD1. CDR3 length: 12 amino acids. CDR3 nucleotides: TGTGTCAGCAGTCAGGGGGGCACTGAAGCTTTCTTT. It codes for CVSSQGGTEAFF.

In the case of this clonotype: The junction and the germline gene differ at one end; a read error may be behind it. This rearrangement joins TRBV5-4 to TRBJ2-7, with 9 bases matching TRBD2. The germline CDR1 and CDR2 sequences are SGHNT and YYREEE (reference sequence). The CDR3 runs 15 residues. The CDR3 sequence: CASGLAPLAGNEQYF. CDR3 coding DNA: TGTGCCAGCGGCTTGGCACCCCTAGCGGGAAACGAGCAGTACTTC.

Notes on this clonotype: At one boundary the junction diverges from the germline segment, which might be a read error. The CDR3 sequence is CATNDLDGYTF. DNA of the CDR3: TGTGCCACCAATGATTTAGATGGCTACACCTTC. The V call is TRBV24-1, the J call TRBJ1-2; D gene unclear. The CDR3 has 11 amino acids. Germline values: CDR1 KGHDR, CDR2 SFDVKD.

In the case of this clonotype: Given a much more abundant clone one base away, this may be a read error. The gene calls are TRBV12-3 or TRBV12-4 and TRBJ2-2, with 7 nucleotides matching TRBD1. The CDR3 runs to 16 residues. The CDR3 sequence is CASTGPGTVNTRELFF. The CDR3 region has the DNA TGTGCCAGCACCGGACCCGGGACAGTGAACACCCGGGAGCTGTTTTTT.

A few counts support this clonotype. This sequence may be a read error, since a much larger clone differs from it by one base. The chain uses TRBV12-3 or TRBV12-4 and TRBJ2-1; a weak D match, TRBD1 (6 bases). This CDR3 is 15 amino acids long. The V end was cut by 3 bases, the J end by 3 bases, with 12 bases between. DNA for the CDR3: TGTGCCAGCAGTTTCGGGATAGGGGGCTACAATGAGCAGTTCTTC. Protein sequence: CASSFGIGGYNEQFF.

As concerns this clonotype: With a much larger clone just one base away, this may be a read error. Without the conserved terminal phenylalanine or tryptophan, this CDR3 likely stems from a read error. The genes are TRBV7-8 and TRBJ1-4, with D tentatively TRBD1 (5 bases). This CDR3 is 14 amino acids long. The V end was cut by 5 bases, the J end by 6 bases, with 13 bases between. Germline-derived CDR1 and CDR2 are SGHVS and FQNEAQ. The CDR3 bases are TGTGCCAGCAGCGCCATGGGGGGTCATGAAAAACTGTTTCTT. Residues: CASSAMGGHEKLFL.

On this clonotype itself: At one of its ends the junction is not consistent with the germline gene, which may arise from a read error. This chain links TRBV12-3 or TRBV12-4 with TRBJ2-2; D is possibly TRBD2 (5 bases). This CDR3 comprises 14 residues. For the CDR3, the DNA is TGTGCCAGCAAGCTAGCCCAGTTGACCGGGGAGTTGTTTTTT. It yields the protein CASKLAQLTGELFF.

With regard to this clonotype: The junction differs from germline at one of its ends, possibly a read error. This chain links TRBV30 with TRBJ1-5, with D unclear. The CDR3 has 13 amino acids. Germline V gene lookup returns CDR1 GTSNPN and CDR2 SVGIG (reference sequence). The CDR3 protein is CTWSSADNQPQHF. As DNA, the CDR3 is TGTACCTGGAGTTCTGCGGACAATCAGCCCCAGCATTTT. Drawing the rest from reference TRBV30 and TRBJ1-5, the complete variable domain is SQTIHQWPATLVQPVGSPLSLECTVEGTSNPNLYWYRQAAGRGLQLLFYSVGIGQISSEVPQNLSASRPQDRQFILSSKKLLLSDSGFYLCTWSSADNQPQHFGDGTRLSIL.

About this clonotype itself: An end of the junction differs from the germline gene, which may be a read error. The rearrangement uses TRBV5-1 and TRBJ1-1; possibly TRBD1 for D (6 bases). The CDR3 is 14 residues long. Germline CDR1 reads SGHRS; CDR2 reads YFSETQ. This CDR3 reads CASSFQDSYTEVFF. The CDR3 DNA follows: TGCGCCAGCAGCTTCCAGGACAGTTACACTGAAGTTTTCTTT.

The J gene is TRBJ1-5, the V gene TRBV6-1, with D uncertain. Per germline, CDR1 MNHNS and CDR2 SASEGT. V lost 5 bases, J lost 8 bases, and 16 bases lay in between. The CDR3 spans 14 residues. The CDR3: CASSFLGKEKPQHF. Here the CDR3 DNA reads TGTGCCAGCAGTTTTTTAGGGAAGGAGAAGCCCCAGCATTTT.

This clonotype was observed at least ten times. The chain has TRBV12-3 or TRBV12-4 and TRBJ2-5; 7 positions match TRBD1. The trim removed 5 bases at V and 2 bases at J, leaving 5 bases unmatched. The CDR3 has 14 residues. The CDR3 region is CASSGYRGQETQYF. The CDR3 region has the DNA TGTGCCAGCAGTGGTTACAGGGGTCAAGAGACCCAGTACTTC.

This clonotype was observed many times. V and J are TRBV7-8 and TRBJ2-3; the D is unclear. There are 13 residues in the CDR3. The V and J ends lost 7 bases and 4 bases respectively, with 12 bases between them. Germline V CDR1 and CDR2: SGHVS, FQNEAQ. This CDR3 reads CASKNPPSDTQYF. CDR3 nucleotide sequence: TGTGCCAGCAAAAACCCGCCGTCAGATACGCAGTATTTT.

This clonotype was counted many times. V and J are TRBV12-3 or TRBV12-4 and TRBJ1-5; D gene uncertain. The CDR3 runs to 14 residues. V gave up 2 bases and J gave up 1 base, with 6 bases separating them. The CDR3: CASSLSGSNQPQHF. CDR3 DNA sequence: TGTGCCAGCAGTTTATCAGGCAGCAATCAGCCCCAGCATTTT.

Note on this clonotype: A much larger clonotype is one base distant, so this may be a read error. This likely comes from a read error, as the CDR3 has no conserved phenylalanine or tryptophan at its end. V usage is TRBV5-5 and J usage is TRBJ1-6; no clear D gene. Germline V CDR1 and CDR2: SGHKS, YYEKEE (reference sequence). The CDR3 extends over 12 amino acids. V lost 0 bases and J 9 bases, leaving 4 bases between the germline ends. This chain's CDR3 is CASSLDGSPLHL. The CDR3 DNA sequence: TGTGCCAGCAGCTTGGATGGTTCACCCCTCCACCTT.

This clonotype showed up many times. The chain employs TRBV29-1 and TRBJ2-3; 11 bases agree with TRBD2. From germline, CDR1 is SQVTM and CDR2 ANQGSEA. After removal of 4 bases from V and 4 bases from J, the junction contained 4 bases not matched to a gene. This CDR3 is built from 14 residues. DNA of the CDR3: TGCAGCGTTGGGACTAGCGGGTTACCAGATACGCAGTATTTT. Amino acids: CSVGTSGLPDTQYF.

This clonotype appeared many times. The CDR3 coding sequence is TGTGCCGGCTCGGGAGCTAGCGGATACGAGCAGTACTTC. Its translation: CAGSGASGYEQYF. V is TRBV6-1 and J is TRBJ2-7, with TRBD2 matching over 7 bases. The CDR3 is made up of 13 amino acids. CDR1 MNHNS and CDR2 SASEGT come from the germline V gene. V shed 11 bases and J 4 bases; nucleotides not matched to a gene: 11.

Comments on this clonotype: Compared with germline, one end of the junction differs, possibly owing to a read error. This chain uses TRBV6-6 with TRBJ2-2; TRBD1 matches 9 bases. CDR1 MNHNY and CDR2 SVGAGI come from the germline V gene (reference sequence). This CDR3 region has 16 residues. The CDR3 nucleotides read TGTGCCAGCAATTACTCGGGGACAGGGTGGACCGGGGGGCTGTTTTTT. Translation gives CASNYSGTGWTGGLFF.

CDR3 DNA sequence: TGTGCCAGCAGTTACGATGTAGCGGGAGCCGCCACCGGGGAGCTGTTTTTT. It translates to CASSYDVAGAATGELFF. V usage is TRBV6-5 and J usage is TRBJ2-2; TRBD2 aligns across 9 bases. From germline, CDR1 is MNHEY and CDR2 SVGAGI. The ends lost 2 bases at V and 4 bases at J; junction bases unmatched: 8. CDR3 length: 17 residues.

Of note for this clonotype: Mismatch with germline at one junction end may stem from a read error. This sequence joins TRBV4-1 and TRBJ2-1, with 10 bases that match TRBD2. Per the germline V gene, CDR1 is MGHRA and CDR2 is YSYEKL. The CDR3 runs 14 residues. The CDR3 spells CASSQSGRVDEQFF. CDR3 DNA: TGCGCCAGTAGCCAAAGCGGGAGGGTGGATGAGCAGTTCTTC.

Note on this clonotype: Relative to the germline gene, one junction end is altered; a read error may explain this. The V and J genes are TRBV4-1 and TRBJ1-2; D might be TRBD1 (5 bases). The CDR3 loop spans 15 amino acids. The germline V gene has CDR1 MGHRA and CDR2 YSYEKL. The CDR3 here is CTSSQITGASYGYTF. The CDR3 DNA follows: TGCACCAGCAGCCAAATAACAGGAGCTAGCTATGGCTACACCTTC.